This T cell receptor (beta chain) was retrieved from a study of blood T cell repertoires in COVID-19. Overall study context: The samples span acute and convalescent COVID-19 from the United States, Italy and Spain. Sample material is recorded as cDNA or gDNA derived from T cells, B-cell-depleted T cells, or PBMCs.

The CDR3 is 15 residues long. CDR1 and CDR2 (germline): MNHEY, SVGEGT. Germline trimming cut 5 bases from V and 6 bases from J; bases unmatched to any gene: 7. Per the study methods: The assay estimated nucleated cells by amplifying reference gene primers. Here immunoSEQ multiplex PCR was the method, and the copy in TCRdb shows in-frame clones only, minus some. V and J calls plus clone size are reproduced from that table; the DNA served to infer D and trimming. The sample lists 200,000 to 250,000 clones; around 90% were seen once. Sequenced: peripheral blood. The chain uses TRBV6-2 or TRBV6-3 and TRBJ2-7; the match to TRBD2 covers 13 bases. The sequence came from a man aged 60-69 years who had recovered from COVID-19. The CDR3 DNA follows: TGTGCCAGCAGTCCACGACTAGCGGGGGGTCGCGAGCAGTACTTC. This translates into CASSPRLAGGREQYF.